This TCR beta chain appears in the sequencing data of a study of T cells of healthy individuals. TCRdb re-called the 5' RACE reads through MiXCR, storing one row per CDR3 protein. Altogether more than 60,000 distinct CDR3 sequences are present, about 17% being singletons, with the ten largest covering around 5.1%. The CDR3 has 17 amino acids. Germline CDR1 reads LGHNT; CDR2 reads FRNRAP. Trimming took 1 base from V and 1 from J; bases not matched to a gene: 9. The chain uses TRBV12-5 and TRBJ2-7, with 8 positions matching TRBD1. The TCR was taken from a human donor in good health. CDR3 sequence (DNA): TGTGCTAGTGGTTTGGCGATAGGGACAGGAGAGTCCTACGAGCAGTACTTC. Protein sequence: CASGLAIGTGESYEQYF.